Presented here are 9 T cell receptor beta chains from one specimen sequenced in a study of shared clonotypes between healthy human individuals. This table comes from immunoSEQ multiplex PCR, and its TCRdb copy is limited to in-frame clones, with some not included. The sample lists under 2.5 million clones; less than 95% were seen once. Material for sequencing was naive CD4+ T cells from PBMCs. The subset is: CD45RA+ positively selected. The receptor source for this set is a man aged 18 to 29 in good health. Some clones in this sample may be carry-over from other donors' samples.

The genes are TRBV5-4 and TRBJ2-5; no clear D. The CDR3 contains 14 residues. The germline gives CDR1 SGHNT, CDR2 YYREEE (reference sequence). Deletions cut 4 bases from V and 2 bases from J, with 12 bases between. For the CDR3, the DNA is TGTGCCAGCAGCCAACTGACACGACAAGAGACCCAGTACTTC. Translated, it gives CASSQLTRQETQYF.

The V and J genes are TRBV9 and TRBJ2-1; 13 nucleotides match TRBD2. V lost 2 bases, J lost 4 bases, and 9 bases stayed unmatched. The CDR3 is 18 residues long. Germline V CDR1 and CDR2: SGDLS, YYNGEE. CDR3 sequence: CASSVMGTSGASYNEQFF. The CDR3 region has the DNA TGTGCCAGCAGCGTTATGGGGACTAGCGGGGCCTCTTACAATGAGCAGTTCTTC.

This clone was observed a single time. This chain links TRBV7-8 with TRBJ2-7; tentatively, D is TRBD1 (6 bases). The V gene's germline CDR1 is SGHVS and CDR2 FQNEAQ. The CDR3 totals 14 residues. The germline V and J ends were trimmed by 6 bases and 3 bases, with 15 bases remaining between them. In DNA, the CDR3 is TGTGCCAGCAGTACAGGGCCTACCTACTACGAGCAGTACTTC. Translated, it gives CASSTGPTYYEQYF.

The V and J genes are TRBV7-3 and TRBJ1-2; D might be TRBD1 (5 bases). This CDR3 has 16 residues. The V end was cut by 5 bases, the J end by 4 bases, with 20 bases between. Germline V gene sequence: CDR1 SGHTA, CDR2 FQGTGA. This CDR3 reads CASSPGAGPAGYGYTF. DNA of the CDR3: TGTGCCAGCAGCCCTGGGGCCGGCCCGGCGGGCTATGGCTACACCTTC.

The chain is built from TRBV27 and TRBJ2-1, with 15 bases matching TRBD2. The CDR3 sequence is 19 residues long. V shed 7 bases and J 2 bases; nucleotides not matched to a gene: 12. Germline V gives CDR1 MNHEY, CDR2 SMNVEV (reference sequence). The CDR3 here is CASTGVRTSGRVPYNEQFF. CDR3 coding DNA: TGTGCCAGCACAGGTGTGAGGACTAGCGGGAGGGTCCCCTACAATGAGCAGTTCTTC.

The chain couples TRBV11-2 to TRBJ2-3, with D maybe TRBD2 (6 bases). Looked up from germline, CDR1 is SGHAT and CDR2 is FQNNGV. Trimming removed 2 bases from V and 0 bases from J, with 9 bases in between. CDR3 length: 15 residues. CDR3 loop: CASSLWGDSTDTQYF. CDR3 sequence (DNA): TGTGCCAGCAGCTTATGGGGGGATAGCACAGATACGCAGTATTTT.

The V call is TRBV18, the J call TRBJ2-7, with 8 bases fitting TRBD1. Germline-derived CDR1 and CDR2 are KGHSH and LQKENI. The CDR3 has 13 amino acids. Trimming took 2 bases from V and 9 from J; bases not matched to a gene: 6. The DNA for the CDR3 is TGTGCCAGCTCACCAGGACAGGGAATGGGGCAGTACTTC. Protein: CASSPGQGMGQYF.

On this clone: This sample also contains other DNA sequences that code for the same CDR3. The chain combines TRBV5-1 with TRBJ2-3; TRBD2 is a possible D gene (6 bases). Germline values: CDR1 SGHRS, CDR2 YFSETQ. The CDR3 extends over 13 amino acids. V lost 2 bases and J lost 5, with 9 bases in between. The CDR3 DNA reads TGCGCCAGCAGCTTCACCGGGGGAGATACGCAGTATTTT. Translation gives CASSFTGGDTQYF.

In regard to this clone: The same CDR3 can be traced to other DNA sequences in this sample. The chain is built from TRBV20-1 and TRBJ2-5, with D possibly TRBD1 on 5 matching bases. Deletions cut 6 bases from V and 4 bases from J, with 9 bases between. There are 11 residues in the CDR3. CDR1 is DFQATT and CDR2 is SNEGSKA in the germline V gene (reference sequence). The CDR3 coding sequence is TGCAGTGCCAGGGTCCTAGAGACCCAGTACTTC. Translating it yields CSARVLETQYF.